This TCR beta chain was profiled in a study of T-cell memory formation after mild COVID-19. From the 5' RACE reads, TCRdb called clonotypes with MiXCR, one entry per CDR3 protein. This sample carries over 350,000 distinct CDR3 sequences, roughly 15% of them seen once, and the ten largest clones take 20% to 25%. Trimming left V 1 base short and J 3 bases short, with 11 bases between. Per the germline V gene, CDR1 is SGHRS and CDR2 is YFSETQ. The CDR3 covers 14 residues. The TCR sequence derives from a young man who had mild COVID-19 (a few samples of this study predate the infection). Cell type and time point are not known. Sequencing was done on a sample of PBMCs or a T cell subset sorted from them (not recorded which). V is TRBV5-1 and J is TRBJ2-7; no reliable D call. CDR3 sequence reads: CASSLTGIRYEQYF. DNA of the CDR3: TGCGCCAGCAGCTTGACGGGTATTCGCTACGAGCAGTACTTC.